This TCR beta chain emerged from a study of blood T cells in healthy people across ages. V dropped 5 bases and J dropped 7 bases, with 18 bases sitting between them. The germline CDR1 and CDR2 sequences are DFQATT and SNEGSKA (reference sequence). This CDR3 has 13 amino acids. This clonotype has only one observation. A sample-barcoded 5' primer and a J-beta primer mix were used in a second PCR of about 7 to 12 cycles. From the 5' RACE reads, TCRdb called clonotypes with MiXCR, one entry per CDR3 protein. The sample comprises roughly 1,800,000 distinct CDR3 sequences, approximately 50% of which are singletons, and 2.1% rests with the top ten.

This chain uses TRBV20-1 with TRBJ2-7; a possible D gene is TRBD2 (5 bases). Material for sequencing was blood. The sequence came from a woman in her forties in good health. The CDR3 region is CSAPRTGYNEQYF. The CDR3 DNA follows: TGCAGTGCTCCAAGGACGGGATACAATGAGCAGTACTTC.